The 28 T cell receptor beta chains below were found in one sample sequenced in a study of CD8+CD57+ T cells in acquired aplastic anemia. Using genomic DNA as the template, TCR beta VDJ and CDR3 profiling was carried out. TCRdb ran MiXCR on the reads and lists one entry per CDR3 protein. There are about 220,000 distinct CDR3 sequences in the sample; almost 35% occur only once, and about 1.1% lies in the top ten. Sequencing used sorted CD4+, CD8+, or CD8+CD57+ T cells (not recorded which) from PBMCs. The receptor set was obtained from a human donor in good health, serving as a control.

This chain uses TRBV7-8 with TRBJ1-2; D is possibly TRBD1 (5 bases). The CDR3 is 16 amino acids. Per the germline V gene, CDR1 is SGHVS and CDR2 is FQNEAQ. The V end lost 5 bases, the J end lost 4 bases, and 20 bases lay between the germline ends. CDR3 protein: CASSPGGTAFSYGYTF. The CDR3 nucleotides are TGTGCCAGCAGCCCCGGGGGAACAGCCTTTAGCTATGGCTACACCTTC.

V is TRBV2 and J is TRBJ1-2, with TRBD1 matching over 10 bases. J lost 13 bases, V lost 5 bases, and 10 bases had no gene match. The CDR3 totals 13 residues. Germline CDR1 is SNHLY and CDR2 is FYNNEI. CDR3 nucleotides: TGTGCCAGCAGTAGCAATCCGGGACAGGGGTTCACCTTC. Translated: CASSSNPGQGFTF.

In regard to this clonotype: Given a much more abundant clone one base away, this may be a read error. The chain has TRBV14 and TRBJ2-3, with D tentatively TRBD1 (5 bases). Trimming stripped 5 bases from V and 7 bases from J, with 10 bases between. This CDR3 is built from 12 residues. Germline assignment: CDR1 SGHDN and CDR2 FVKESK. The CDR3 reads CASSSQGHTQYF. CDR3 nucleotide sequence: TGTGCCAGCAGCTCCCAGGGTCATACGCAGTATTTT.

This clonotype appeared a few times. The chain employs TRBV4-1 and TRBJ1-1; maybe TRBD1 (6 bases). V was clipped by 2 bases and J by 1 base, with 11 bases between them. This CDR3 is built from 15 residues. CDR1 MGHRA and CDR2 YSYEKL come from the germline V gene. CDR3 coding DNA: TGCGCCAGCAGCCAACAGGACAGACAGAACACTGAAGCTTTCTTT. It yields the protein CASSQQDRQNTEAFF.

Remarks on this clonotype: A single base separates this from a much larger clone, so it may be a read error. V usage is TRBV7-8 and J usage is TRBJ2-7; the match to TRBD1 covers 8 bases. Germline V lookup: CDR1 SGHVS, CDR2 FQNEAQ. The CDR3 is 15 residues long. In DNA form, the CDR3 reads TGTGCCAGCAGCTTAGTGACAGGGGTCTCCTGCGAGCAGTACTTC. Its translation is CASSLVTGVSCEQYF.

The chain has TRBV15 and TRBJ2-2, with D hard to call. CDR3 length: 13 residues. CDR1 and CDR2 from the germline V gene are LNHNV and YYDKDF (reference sequence). V lost 2 bases, J lost 1 base, and 2 bases lay in between. The CDR3 region is CATSRQNTGELFF. The CDR3 DNA reads TGTGCCACCAGCAGACAGAACACCGGGGAGCTGTTTTTT.

This clonotype was detected only once. A much larger clone is a single base away; this may be a read error. The chain uses TRBV4-1 and TRBJ1-2; D uncertain. CDR1 is MGHRA, CDR2 YSYEKL, per germline. Between the trimmed V and J ends, which lost 2 bases and 4 bases, there was a span of 11 bases. The CDR3 sequence is 14 residues long. CDR3: CASSQRGVLYGYTF. The CDR3 coding sequence is TGCGCCAGCAGCCAACGAGGAGTACTCTATGGCTACACCTTC.

This clonotype was observed at least ten times. The rearrangement uses TRBV15 and TRBJ1-2, with a tentative D call TRBD1 (5 bases). Looked up from germline, CDR1 is LNHNV and CDR2 is YYDKDF (reference sequence). V lost 8 bases to trimming and J lost 4 bases, with 20 bases between them. There are 15 residues in the CDR3. The CDR3 coding sequence is TGTGCCACCTACGGACCCTTGACAGACCTCTATGGCTACACCTTC. Its protein is CATYGPLTDLYGYTF. Complete variable domain (other parts from reference TRBV15 and TRBJ1-2): DAMVIQNPRYQVTQFGKPVTLSCSQTLNHNVMYWYQQKSSQAPKLLFHYYDKDFNNEADTPDNFQSRRPNTSFCFLDIRSPGLGDTAMYLCATYGPLTDLYGYTFGSGTRLTVV.

The J gene is TRBJ2-7, the V gene TRBV7-2; D may be TRBD1 (5 bases). The germline V gene has CDR1 SGHTA and CDR2 FQGNSA. Trimming took off 3 bases at V and 3 bases at J, with 12 bases between the two ends. There are 14 residues in the CDR3. CDR3 coding DNA: TGTGCCAGCAGCTTGTTGCCTAGGGGCTACGAGCAGTACTTC. It specifies CASSLLPRGYEQYF.

This chain links TRBV20-1 with TRBJ2-3; TRBD2 matches at 14 bases. In germline, CDR1 is DFQATT, CDR2 SNEGSKA (reference sequence). There are 20 residues in the CDR3. Trimming at V came to 3 bases and at J to 3 bases, leaving 17 bases not matched to a gene. The CDR3 spells CSASGLGLAGVGPRTDTQYF. DNA for the CDR3: TGCAGTGCTAGTGGGTTGGGACTAGCGGGAGTAGGCCCCAGAACAGATACGCAGTATTTT.

This clonotype was recorded many times. The CDR3 region is CSARDQRGLGEAFF. CDR3 DNA sequence: TGCAGTGCTAGAGATCAGAGGGGGCTGGGTGAAGCTTTCTTT. The V and J genes are TRBV20-1 and TRBJ1-1, with 7 bases matching TRBD1. From germline, CDR1 is DFQATT and CDR2 SNEGSKA (reference sequence). After removal of 0 bases from V and 7 bases from J, the junction contained 8 bases not matched to a gene. The CDR3 length is 14 residues.

The V gene is TRBV5-1, the J gene TRBJ1-2; tentative D call: TRBD1 (5 bases). This CDR3 has 14 residues. With 3 bases removed from V and 2 bases from J, the gap between germline ends came to 11 bases. Germline CDR1 SGHRS, CDR2 YFSETQ. CDR3 loop: CASSSQAANYGYTF. The CDR3 DNA is TGCGCCAGCAGCTCACAGGCGGCAAACTATGGCTACACCTTC. The whole variable domain, filled in from reference TRBV5-1 and TRBJ1-2, reads KAGVTQTPRYLIKTRGQQVTLSCSPISGHRSVSWYQQTPGQGLQFLFEYFSETQRNKGNFPGRFSGRQFSNSRSEMNVSTLELGDSALYLCASSSQAANYGYTFGSGTRLTVV.

This chain connects TRBV25-1 to TRBJ1-1; D call uncertain. V was trimmed by 3 bases and J by 5 bases, leaving 13 bases between them. This CDR3 spans 14 amino acids. The germline CDR1 and CDR2 sequences are MGHDK and SYGVNS. This chain's CDR3 is CASSDRGVDTEAFF. The CDR3 DNA reads as TGTGCCAGCAGTGACAGAGGTGTGGATACTGAAGCTTTCTTT.

V usage is TRBV12-5 and J usage is TRBJ2-1, with 10 bases that match TRBD1. The CDR3 is 16 residues long. The V gene's germline CDR1 is LGHNT and CDR2 FRNRAP. Unmatched junction bases numbered 5, after V lost 1 base and J lost 5 bases. CDR3 nucleotide sequence: TGTGCTAGTGGTTTGGAGGGGGACAGGGGCAACAATGAGCAGTTCTTC. Its protein is CASGLEGDRGNNEQFF.

The rearrangement uses TRBV12-3 or TRBV12-4 and TRBJ2-7; possibly TRBD2 for D (6 bases). The CDR3 covers 15 residues. Trimming stripped 5 bases from V and 0 bases from J, with 14 bases between. DNA of the CDR3: TGTGCCAGCAGTAGCTTCTGGGGGGACTCCTACGAGCAGTACTTC. Its translation is CASSSFWGDSYEQYF.

This rearrangement joins TRBV24-1 to TRBJ1-2; 7 bases match TRBD1. The CDR3 spans 14 residues. V trimming: 3 bases; J trimming: 5 bases; junction bases outside the gene matches: 5. In germline, CDR1 is KGHDR, CDR2 SFDVKD. CDR3 in DNA: TGTGCCACCAGTGATGAGGACAGGTTATATGGCTACACCTTC. It translates to CATSDEDRLYGYTF.

This clonotype was detected a few times. The rearrangement uses TRBV27 and TRBJ1-5; D not certain. The CDR3 is made up of 13 amino acids. CDR1 and CDR2 from the germline V gene are MNHEY and SMNVEV (reference sequence). Trimming stripped 2 bases from V and 7 bases from J, with 9 bases between. The CDR3 spells CASSLRGWQPQHF. The CDR3, as DNA: TGTGCCAGCAGTTTACGGGGTTGGCAGCCCCAGCATTTT.

The chain links TRBV7-9 to TRBJ1-1; TRBD1 might be the D (5 bases). From germline, CDR1 is SEHNR and CDR2 FQNEAQ (reference sequence). The CDR3 is 12 residues long. V was shortened by 6 bases and J by 4 bases, with 9 bases between the two germline ends. The CDR3 bases are TGTGCCAGCAGTTGGGGGAGCACTGAAGCTTTCTTT. Protein sequence: CASSWGSTEAFF.

The chain carries TRBV24-1 and TRBJ1-1; D gene uncertain. CDR3 length: 16 residues. Germline V gene lookup returns CDR1 KGHDR and CDR2 SFDVKD. The ends were cut back, 2 bases at V and 0 bases at J, with 12 bases in the middle. This CDR3 reads CATSDSDETVNTEAFF. The DNA for the CDR3 is TGTGCCACCAGTGATTCTGACGAGACGGTGAACACTGAAGCTTTCTTT.

The chain couples TRBV29-1 to TRBJ1-2; TRBD1 aligns across 11 bases. Per germline, CDR1 SQVTM and CDR2 ANQGSEA. This CDR3 spans 12 amino acids. The CDR3 DNA reads TGCAGTGTCGGACAGGGGGCGCGGGGCTACACCTTC. Translated: CSVGQGARGYTF.

Concerning this clonotype: A junction end diverges from the germline sequence, so it may reflect a read error. The genes are TRBV24-1 and TRBJ2-5, with D possibly matching TRBD1 (6 bases). Germline V gene lookup returns CDR1 KGHDR and CDR2 SFDVKD. The CDR3 length is 13 residues. The CDR3 DNA sequence: TGTGCCACCAGTGATGTGGGGGCAGAGACCCAGTATTTC. Its translation is CATSDVGAETQYF.

This sequence joins TRBV2 and TRBJ1-2; D unresolved. Germline V lookup: CDR1 SNHLY, CDR2 FYNNEI. Trimming took 1 base from V and 4 from J, leaving 7 bases between them. The CDR3 covers 13 residues. In DNA, the CDR3 is TGTGCCAGCAGTGAAGGGGTTAGCTATGGCTACACCTTC. Its protein product is CASSEGVSYGYTF.

The chain links TRBV6-4 to TRBJ1-4; D is ambiguous. The germline V and J ends were trimmed by 8 bases and 3 bases, with 13 bases remaining between them. Germline loops: CDR1 MRHNA, CDR2 SNTAGT. The CDR3 totals 14 residues. This chain's CDR3 is CASSRRSSNEKLFF. The CDR3 DNA sequence: TGTGCCAGCTCTAGAAGGTCGTCTAATGAAAAACTGTTTTTT.

The J gene is TRBJ1-5, the V gene TRBV28; 7 bases map to TRBD1. V was clipped by 7 bases and J by 1 base; unmatched bases: 10. Germline V lookup: CDR1 MDHEN, CDR2 SYDVKM. This CDR3 region has 16 residues. CDR3 DNA: TGTGCCAGCACCTCAACAGGGGCGACAAGCAATCAGCCCCAGCATTTT. This gives the protein CASTSTGATSNQPQHF.

This clonotype was detected a few times. The chain employs TRBV5-1 and TRBJ1-1; 8 bases match TRBD1. Germline loops: CDR1 SGHRS, CDR2 YFSETQ. The length of the CDR3 is 15 residues. With V trimmed by 0 bases and J by 6 bases, 7 bases remained unmatched. The CDR3 nucleotides read TGCGCCAGCAGCTTGGTTAGGACAGGGAGCCCTGAAGCTTTCTTT. It codes for CASSLVRTGSPEAFF.

The V gene is TRBV29-1, the J gene TRBJ1-6; no firm D call. The CDR3 extends over 13 amino acids. Germline-derived CDR1 and CDR2 are SQVTM and ANQGSEA. The V end was cut by 6 bases, the J end by 8 bases, with 14 bases between. In DNA, the CDR3 is TGCAGCGTGAGGACGGGGAGGCATTCACCCCTCCACTTT. This gives the protein CSVRTGRHSPLHF.

Regarding this clonotype: The junction shows a germline mismatch at one end, possibly a read error. DNA of the CDR3: TGCGCCAGCAGCTTGGGGCCAGGGGTCACAGATACGCAGTATTTT. This codes for CASSLGPGVTDTQYF. The chain links TRBV7-8 to TRBJ2-3; possibly TRBD1 for D (6 bases). Germline CDR1 and CDR2: SGHVS and FQNEAQ. The CDR3 has 15 residues.

The V and J genes are TRBV25-1 and TRBJ2-7; D gene unclear. The germline V gene encodes CDR1 MGHDK and CDR2 SYGVNS. Trimming took 4 bases from V and 1 from J, leaving 11 bases between them. The CDR3 spans 14 residues. The CDR3 bases are TGTGCCAGCAGTGCATCGACTGATTCCTACGAGCAGTACTTC. Its protein is CASSASTDSYEQYF.